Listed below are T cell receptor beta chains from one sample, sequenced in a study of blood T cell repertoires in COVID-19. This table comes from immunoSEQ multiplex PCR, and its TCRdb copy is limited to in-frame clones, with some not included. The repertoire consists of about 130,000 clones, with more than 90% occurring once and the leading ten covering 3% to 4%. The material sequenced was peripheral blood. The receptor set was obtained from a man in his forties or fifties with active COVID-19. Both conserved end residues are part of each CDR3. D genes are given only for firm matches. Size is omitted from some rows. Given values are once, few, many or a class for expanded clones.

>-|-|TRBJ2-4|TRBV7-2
CASSFQGLGVAKNIQYF
TGTGCCAGCAGCTTCCAAGGACTGGGCGTGGCCAAAAACATTCAGTACTTC
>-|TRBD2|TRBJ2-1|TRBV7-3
CASSLMVFSGGSLFF
TGTGCCAGCAGCTTAATGGTTTTTAGCGGGGGGAGTCTGTTCTTC
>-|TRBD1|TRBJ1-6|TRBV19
CASSILGGGNSPLHF
TGTGCCAGTAGTATCCTAGGGGGCGGCAATTCACCCCTCCACTTT
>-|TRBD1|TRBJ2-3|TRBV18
CASSPGQGRTDTQYF
TGTGCCAGCTCACCGGGACAGGGGCGCACAGATACGCAGTATTTT
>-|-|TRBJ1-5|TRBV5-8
CASRRPRQARYSNQPQHF
TGTGCCAGCAGACGACCCAGACAGGCCAGGTATAGCAATCAGCCCCAGCATTTT
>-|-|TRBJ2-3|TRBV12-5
CASGLPRGTDTQYF
TGTGCTAGTGGTTTGCCCAGGGGAACAGATACGCAGTATTTT
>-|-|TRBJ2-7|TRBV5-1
CASSQQGDQYEQYF
TGCGCCAGCAGTCAACAAGGGGATCAGTACGAGCAGTACTTC
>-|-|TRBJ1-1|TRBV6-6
CASRRQARGAPSEAFF
TGTGCCAGCAGACGTCAGGCGCGGGGGGCGCCCTCTGAAGCTTTCTTT
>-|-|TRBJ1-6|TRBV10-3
CAISESGVSNSPLHF
TGTGCCATCAGTGAGTCCGGAGTTTCTAATTCACCCCTCCACTTT
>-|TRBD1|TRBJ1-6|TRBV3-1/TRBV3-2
CASSRGDRANSPLHF
TGTGCCAGCAGCCGCGGAGACAGGGCAAATTCACCCCTCCACTTT
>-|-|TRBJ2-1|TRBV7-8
CASSLKLRQAGEQFF
TGTGCCAGCAGCTTAAAGTTGCGACAGGCTGGGGAGCAGTTCTTC
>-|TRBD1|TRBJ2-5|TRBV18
CASSPGRGSVETQYF
TGTGCCAGCTCACCAGGCAGGGGGTCGGTAGAGACCCAGTACTTC
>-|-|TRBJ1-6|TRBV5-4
CASSPVAGVNSPLHF
TGTGCCAGCAGCCCCGTCGCGGGGGTCAATTCACCCCTCCACTTT
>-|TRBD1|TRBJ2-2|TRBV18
CASSQGQGAAGELFF
TGTGCCAGCTCACAGGGACAGGGGGCTGCCGGGGAGCTGTTTTTT
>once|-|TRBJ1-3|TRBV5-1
CASSLGQTVSGNTIYF
TGCGCCAGCAGCTTGGGACAGACTGTTTCTGGAAACACCATATATTTT
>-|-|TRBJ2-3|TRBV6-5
CASIGDRETDTQYF
TGTGCCAGCATCGGAGACAGAGAGACAGATACGCAGTATTTT
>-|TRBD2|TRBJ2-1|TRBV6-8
CASRIAGGLSYNEQFF
TGTGCCAGCAGAATAGCGGGAGGCCTCTCCTACAATGAGCAGTTCTTC
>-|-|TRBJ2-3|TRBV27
CASRLGLSTDTQYF
TGTGCCAGCAGACTAGGACTGAGCACAGATACGCAGTATTTT
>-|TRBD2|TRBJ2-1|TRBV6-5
CASTPIAGSYNEQFF
TGTGCCAGCACCCCAATAGCGGGGTCATACAATGAGCAGTTCTTC
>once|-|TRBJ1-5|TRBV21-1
CASSLQKGCTGTNQPQHF
TGTGCCAGCAGCTTACAAAAGGGGTGTACAGGTACCAATCAGCCCCAGCATTTT
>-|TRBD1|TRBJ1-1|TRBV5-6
CASSGTYGTGPLNTEAFF
TGTGCCAGCAGCGGGACATATGGGACAGGTCCCCTGAACACTGAAGCTTTCTTT
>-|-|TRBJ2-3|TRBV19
CASSIIQGLDTQYF
TGTGCCAGTAGTATAATACAGGGTTTGGACACGCAGTATTTT
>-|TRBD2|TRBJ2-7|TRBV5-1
CASSLNSGSSYEQYF
TGCGCCAGCAGCTTGAATAGCGGGAGTTCCTACGAGCAGTACTTC
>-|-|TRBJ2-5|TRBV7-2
CASSLGFGGGETQYF
TGTGCCAGCAGTTTAGGATTCGGGGGTGGGGAGACCCAGTACTTC
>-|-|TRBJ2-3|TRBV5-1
CASSFRGGTDTQYF
TGCGCCAGCAGCTTCCGCGGGGGCACAGATACGCAGTATTTT
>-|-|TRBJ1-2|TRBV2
CASRTEGSYGYTF
TGTGCCAGCAGAACCGAAGGGAGCTATGGCTACACCTTC
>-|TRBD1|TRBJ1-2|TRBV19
CASSKPDRGLNGYTF
TGTGCCAGTAGTAAACCGGACAGGGGCCTCAATGGCTACACCTTC
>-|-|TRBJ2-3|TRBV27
CASSLRPPGNVGTQYF
TGTGCCAGCAGTTTAAGGCCCCCGGGTAATGTCGGTACGCAGTATTTT
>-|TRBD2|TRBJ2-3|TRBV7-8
CASSFPPGLAGLDTQYF
TGTGCCAGCAGCTTCCCGCCGGGACTAGCGGGGTTGGATACGCAGTATTTT
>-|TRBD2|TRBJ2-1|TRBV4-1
CASSRGTSGTYNEQFF
TGCGCCAGCAGCCGGGGGACTAGCGGTACCTACAATGAGCAGTTCTTC
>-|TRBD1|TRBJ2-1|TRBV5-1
CASSLGQGALEQFF
TGCGCCAGCAGCCTGGGACAGGGGGCCCTGGAGCAGTTCTTC
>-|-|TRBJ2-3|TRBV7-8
CASSLEGLTDTQYF
TGTGCCAGCAGCTTAGAGGGACTCACAGATACGCAGTATTTT
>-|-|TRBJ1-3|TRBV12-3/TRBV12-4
CASSQPPVNTIYF
TGTGCCAGCAGTCAACCCCCGGTTAACACCATATATTTT
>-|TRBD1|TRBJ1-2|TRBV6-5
CASRTGYGYTF
TGTGCCAGCAGGACAGGGTATGGCTACACCTTC
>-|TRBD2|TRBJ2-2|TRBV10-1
CASSEGVAGPANTGELFF
TGCGCCAGCAGTGAGGGGGTAGCGGGACCCGCGAACACCGGGGAGCTGTTTTTT
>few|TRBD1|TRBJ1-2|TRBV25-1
CASSSTGYGYTF
TGTGCCAGCTCGTCGACAGGGTACGGCTACACCTTC
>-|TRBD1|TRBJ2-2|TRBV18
CASSKRGQVGELFF
TGTGCCAGCTCAAAAAGGGGGCAAGTCGGGGAGCTGTTTTTT
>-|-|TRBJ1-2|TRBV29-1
CSVEPVYGGDRGYTF
TGCAGCGTTGAACCAGTATATGGGGGCGATCGTGGCTACACCTTC
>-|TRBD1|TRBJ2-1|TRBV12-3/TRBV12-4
CASKGAPRDEQFF
TGTGCCAGCAAGGGGGCCCCGAGGGATGAGCAGTTCTTC
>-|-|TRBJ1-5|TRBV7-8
CASSLGGSYQPQHF
TGTGCCAGTAGCTTAGGCGGCAGTTATCAGCCCCAGCATTTT
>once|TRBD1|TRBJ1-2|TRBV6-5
CASSRATGNYGYTF
TGTGCCAGCAGTCGAGCGACAGGGAACTATGGCTACACCTTC
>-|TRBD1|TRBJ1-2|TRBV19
CASSTTRQGSGYTF
TGTGCCAGTAGTACCACCCGACAGGGCTCTGGCTACACCTTC
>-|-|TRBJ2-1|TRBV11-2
CASSLAQDREQFF
TGTGCCAGCAGCTTAGCCCAGGATCGTGAGCAGTTCTTC
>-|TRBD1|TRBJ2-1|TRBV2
CASSGHSTGALSNEQFF
TGTGCCAGCAGTGGACATTCGACAGGGGCACTCTCTAATGAGCAGTTCTTC
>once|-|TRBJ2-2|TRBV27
CASSLTLGTQNTGELFF
TGTGCCAGCAGTTTAACTCTGGGGACTCAGAACACCGGGGAGCTGTTTTTT
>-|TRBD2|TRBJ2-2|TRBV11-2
CASSYRWGLANTGELFF
TGTGCCAGCAGCTACCGATGGGGACTAGCGAACACCGGGGAGCTGTTTTTT
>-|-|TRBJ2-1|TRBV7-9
CASSTDNEQFF
TGTGCCAGCAGCACAGACAATGAGCAGTTCTTC
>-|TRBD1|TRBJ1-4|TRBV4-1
CASSQGQGFGAKLFF
TGCGCCAGCAGCCAAGGACAGGGGTTTGGGGCAAAACTGTTTTTT
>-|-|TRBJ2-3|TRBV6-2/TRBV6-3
CASSYGPGTSTDTQYF
TGTGCCAGCAGTTACGGTCCGGGAACTAGCACAGATACGCAGTATTTT
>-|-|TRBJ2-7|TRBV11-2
CASSLRDIHSYEQYF
TGTGCCAGCAGCTTAAGGGACATACACTCCTACGAGCAGTACTTC
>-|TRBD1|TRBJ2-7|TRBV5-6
CASSSGQVSNEQYF
TGTGCCAGCAGCTCCGGACAGGTTTCTAACGAGCAGTACTTC
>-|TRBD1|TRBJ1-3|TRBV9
CASSNQGQITGNTIYF
TGTGCCAGCAGCAACCAGGGACAGATAACTGGAAACACCATATATTTT